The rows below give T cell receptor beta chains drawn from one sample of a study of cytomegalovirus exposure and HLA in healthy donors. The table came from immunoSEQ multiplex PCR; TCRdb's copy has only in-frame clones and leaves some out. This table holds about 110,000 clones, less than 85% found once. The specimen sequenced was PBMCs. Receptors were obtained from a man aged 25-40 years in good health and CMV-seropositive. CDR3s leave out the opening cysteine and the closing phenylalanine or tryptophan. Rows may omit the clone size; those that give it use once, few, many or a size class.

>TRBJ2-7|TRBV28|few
ASRSGVAEQY
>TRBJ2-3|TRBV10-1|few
ASTSGTDPLDTQY
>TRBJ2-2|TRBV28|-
ASSTRPGQGANTGELF
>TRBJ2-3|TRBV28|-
ASSFGTSDPNTDTQY
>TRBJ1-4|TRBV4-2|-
ASIPTPGQDEKLF
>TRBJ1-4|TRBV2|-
ASTTTGGREKLF
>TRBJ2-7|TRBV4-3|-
ASSQGQGLDEQY
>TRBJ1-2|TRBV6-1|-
ASSGNLRVSRMGYGYT
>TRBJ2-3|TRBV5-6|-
ASSLGVGLAGLTDTQY
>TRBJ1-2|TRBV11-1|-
ASSSSDRPSYGYT
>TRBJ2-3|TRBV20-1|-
SGEGWDTQY
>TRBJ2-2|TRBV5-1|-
ASSWGQGRHTGELF
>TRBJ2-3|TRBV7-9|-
ASSWGLAGGTDTQY
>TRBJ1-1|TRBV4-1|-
ASSQARTGGTEAF
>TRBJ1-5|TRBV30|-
AWSRSSNQPQH
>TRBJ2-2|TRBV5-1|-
ASSLGLAGALNTGELF
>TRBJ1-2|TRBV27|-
ASRSPGQGANYGYT
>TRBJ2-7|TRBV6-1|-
ASSNLGGDYEQY
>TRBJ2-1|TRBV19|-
ASRGRDRGLGDEQF
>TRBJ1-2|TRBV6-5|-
ASSYSAGDGYT
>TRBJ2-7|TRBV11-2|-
ASSSGGSRTYEQY
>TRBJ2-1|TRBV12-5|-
ASGLPRGGLYNEQF
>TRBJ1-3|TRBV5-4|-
ASSLGGSGNTIY
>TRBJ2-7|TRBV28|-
ASKTAEGIEQY
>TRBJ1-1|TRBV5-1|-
ASSFGTGATEAF
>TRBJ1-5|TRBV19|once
ASSIGITGGRQPQH
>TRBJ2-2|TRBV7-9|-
ASSDRDRPKDGELF
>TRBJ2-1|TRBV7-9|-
ASGGRDRGLNEQF
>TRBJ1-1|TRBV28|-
ASRTTGLGTEAF
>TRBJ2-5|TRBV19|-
ASSRPGSGGQETQY
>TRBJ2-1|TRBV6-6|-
ASGPGGEQF
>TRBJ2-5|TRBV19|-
ASSISTGQETQY
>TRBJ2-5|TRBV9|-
ASSDDREETQY
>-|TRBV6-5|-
ASRATGVRNEQY
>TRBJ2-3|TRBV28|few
ASSPSSGGPDTQY
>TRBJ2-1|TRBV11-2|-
ASSLLAGPGNEQF
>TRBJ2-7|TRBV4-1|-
ASSQEGQGYYEQY
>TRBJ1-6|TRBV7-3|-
ASSLTDRGPLH
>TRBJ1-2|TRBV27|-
ASSRQGAMDDGYT